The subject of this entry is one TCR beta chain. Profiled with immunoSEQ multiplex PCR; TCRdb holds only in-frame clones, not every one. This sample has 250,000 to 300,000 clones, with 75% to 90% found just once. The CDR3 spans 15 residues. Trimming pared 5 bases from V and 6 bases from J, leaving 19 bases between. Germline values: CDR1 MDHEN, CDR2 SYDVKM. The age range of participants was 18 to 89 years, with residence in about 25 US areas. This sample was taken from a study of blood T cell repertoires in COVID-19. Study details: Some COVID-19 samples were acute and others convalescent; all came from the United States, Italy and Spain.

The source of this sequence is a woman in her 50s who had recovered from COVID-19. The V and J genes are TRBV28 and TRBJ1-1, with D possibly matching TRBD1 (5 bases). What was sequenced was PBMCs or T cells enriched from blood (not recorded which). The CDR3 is CASSDLGLGGAEAFF. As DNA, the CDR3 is TGTGCCAGCAGTGACCTGGGGCTCGGGGGGGCTGAAGCTTTCTTT.